A single sample gave rise to the 12 T cell receptor beta chains below, sequenced in a study of Ad26.COV2.S vaccination and SARS-CoV-2 variants. Treatment: some 20 received Ad26.COV2.S at low or high dose, single or two shots; about 5 received placebo; per-sample allocation not given. Collection of the samples took place on day 63 after the first injection of vaccine or placebo. Sequencing used immunoSEQ multiplex PCR; TCRdb keeps in-frame clones, though not all of them. The sample contains about 450,000 clones, 85% to 90% of which appear only once. This material consisted of peripheral blood, taken in a trial of Ad26.COV2.S vaccine versus placebo. The origin of the receptors is a person between 18 and 59 years old who received the Ad26.COV2.S COVID-19 vaccine or a placebo.

This clone has just a few counts. The chain couples TRBV6-5 to TRBJ2-7; TRBD1 matches 9 bases. The CDR3 extends over 13 amino acids. CDR1 and CDR2 (germline): MNHEY, SVGAGI. The V gene end was trimmed by 2 bases and the J gene end by 6 bases; junction bases not matched to a gene: 2. The CDR3 DNA reads as TGTGCCAGCAGTTACGGACAGGGGTTCGAGCAGTACGTC. It specifies CASSYGQGFEQYV.

The sample holds one count of this clone. V gene TRBV5-1 combines with J gene TRBJ2-4, with a weak D call TRBD2 (5 bases). In germline, CDR1 is SGHRS, CDR2 YFSETQ. The V end lost 0 bases, the J end lost 0 bases, and 13 bases lay between the germline ends. The CDR3 contains 17 residues. In DNA, the CDR3 is TGCGCCAGCAGCTTGGCGTATCGGGATGTAGCCAAAAACATTCAGTACTTC. Translation: CASSLAYRDVAKNIQYF.

This rearrangement joins TRBV7-9 to TRBJ2-3, with D maybe TRBD1 (6 bases). From germline, CDR1 is SEHNR and CDR2 FQNEAQ (reference sequence). The length of the CDR3 is 17 residues. The V gene lost 1 base and the J gene lost 2 bases, with 16 bases spanning the gap. DNA of the CDR3: TGTGCCAGCAGCTTAGGTGAACTCCTGGGGGCCACAGATACGCAGTATTTT. Translation gives CASSLGELLGATDTQYF.

In DNA form, the CDR3 reads TGTGCCATCAGTGAGTCGGGACCGGGCTGGGAGCAGTACGTC. It is translated as CAISESGPGWEQYV. This chain links TRBV10-3 with TRBJ2-7, with D tentatively TRBD1 or TRBD2 (5 bases each). The germline gives CDR1 ENHRY, CDR2 SYGVKD. Trimming took off 0 bases at V and 7 bases at J, with 13 bases between the two ends. This CDR3 comprises 14 residues.

This chain links TRBV7-2 with TRBJ2-1; 7 positions agree with TRBD2. Germline CDR1 is SGHTA and CDR2 is FQGNSA. The CDR3 has 14 amino acids. V lost 8 bases to trimming and J lost 0 bases; unmatched junction nucleotides: 4. This chain's CDR3 is CASGWGGSYNEQFF. The CDR3 DNA reads TGTGCCAGCGGATGGGGGGGCTCCTACAATGAGCAGTTCTTC.

The gene calls are TRBV24-1 and TRBJ2-3, with D tentatively TRBD1 or TRBD2 (5 bases each). The germline V gene encodes CDR1 KGHDR and CDR2 SFDVKD. This CDR3 contains 14 residues. Trimming pared 12 bases from V and 0 bases from J, leaving 15 bases between. CDR3 protein: CAVGPGPSTDTQYF. The CDR3 DNA reads TGTGCCGTCGGACCGGGGCCTAGCACAGATACGCAGTATTTT.

The gene calls are TRBV28 and TRBJ2-7, with 9 nucleotides matching TRBD1. Germline assignment: CDR1 MDHEN and CDR2 SYDVKM. This CDR3 comprises 15 residues. J gave up 1 base and V 4 bases, and 5 bases lay outside the gene matches. CDR3: CASSSAGTGSYEQYV. CDR3 DNA sequence: TGTGCCAGCAGTTCAGCCGGGACAGGGTCCTACGAGCAGTACGTC.

The chain is built from TRBV4-1 and TRBJ2-3, with D possibly being TRBD1 (5 bases). Trimming stripped 1 base from V and 2 bases from J, with 13 bases between. The CDR3 is 16 amino acids. CDR1 is MGHRA, CDR2 YSYEKL, per germline. CDR3 DNA: TGCGCCAGCAGCCAAGTTAGGGGCAGGCACACAGATACGCAGTATTTT. It codes for CASSQVRGRHTDTQYF.

The genes are TRBV2 and TRBJ1-1, with D perhaps matching TRBD1 (5 bases). Per germline, CDR1 SNHLY and CDR2 FYNNEI. Trimming took off 11 bases at V and 5 bases at J, with 6 bases between the two ends. CDR3 length equals 9 residues. The CDR3 spells CARGTEAFF. The CDR3 DNA reads as TGTGCCCGGGGGACTGAAGCTTTCTTT. Supplemented by reference TRBV2 and TRBJ1-1, the full variable domain reads EPEVTQTPSHQVTQMGQEVILRCVPISNHLYFYWYRQILGQKVEFLVSFYNNEISEKSEIFDDQFSVERPDGSNFTLKIRSTKLEDSAMYFCARGTEAFFGQGTRLTVV.

Note on this clone: Additional DNA sequences in this sample encode the identical CDR3. The chain employs TRBV5-1 and TRBJ2-3, with a weak D call TRBD2 (5 bases). The CDR3 contains 14 residues. Germline lookup yields CDR1 SGHRS and CDR2 YFSETQ. The V and J ends lost 2 bases and 0 bases respectively, with 7 bases between them. This chain's CDR3 is CASSLGGSTDTQYF. In DNA form, the CDR3 reads TGCGCCAGCAGCTTAGGCGGGAGCACAGATACGCAGTATTTT.

A few counts support this clone. The chain uses TRBV18 and TRBJ2-7, with TRBD1 matching over 10 bases. V lost 0 bases to trimming and J lost 6 bases; unmatched junction nucleotides: 5. This CDR3 has 15 amino acids. Germline lookup yields CDR1 KGHSH and CDR2 LQKENI. Here the CDR3 reads CASSPPSGQGTEQYF. CDR3 bases: TGTGCCAGCTCACCACCATCGGGACAGGGGACCGAGCAGTACTTC.

V usage is TRBV5-1 and J usage is TRBJ2-2, with D perhaps matching TRBD2 (5 bases). CDR1 is SGHRS and CDR2 is YFSETQ in the germline V gene. The V gene lost 7 bases and the J gene lost 7 bases, with 17 bases spanning the gap. The CDR3 is 14 amino acids. The CDR3, as DNA: TGCGCCAGCCGCCCGGGGTCCACGGACGGGGAGCTGTTTTTT. Protein: CASRPGSTDGELFF.